This TCR beta chain originates from a study of tumor-infiltrating lymphocytes in oesophageal squamous cell carcinoma. This CDR3 comprises 15 residues. The V end was cut by 2 bases, the J end by 1 base, with 9 bases between. Germline V gene sequence: CDR1 MDHEN, CDR2 SYDVKM. This clonotype is medium-sized. Via MiXCR, TCRdb re-called the PCR reads, giving one row per CDR3 protein. The table lists some 9,900 distinct CDR3 sequences, around three fifths of them singletons. The receptor was isolated from a female donor with esophageal squamous cell carcinoma. V gene TRBV28 combines with J gene TRBJ1-5; the D gene is possibly TRBD1 (5 bases). Specimen: esophageal tumor tissue. In DNA, the CDR3 is TGTGCCAGCAGTTTACGGCAGGGAAGCAATCAGCCCCAGCATTTT. This gives the protein CASSLRQGSNQPQHF. The whole variable domain, filled in from reference TRBV28 and TRBJ1-5, reads DVKVTQSSRYLVKRTGEKVFLECVQDMDHENMFWYRQDPGLGLRLIYFSYDVKMKEKGDIPEGYSVSREKKERFSLILESASTNQTSMYLCASSLRQGSNQPQHFGDGTRLSIL.